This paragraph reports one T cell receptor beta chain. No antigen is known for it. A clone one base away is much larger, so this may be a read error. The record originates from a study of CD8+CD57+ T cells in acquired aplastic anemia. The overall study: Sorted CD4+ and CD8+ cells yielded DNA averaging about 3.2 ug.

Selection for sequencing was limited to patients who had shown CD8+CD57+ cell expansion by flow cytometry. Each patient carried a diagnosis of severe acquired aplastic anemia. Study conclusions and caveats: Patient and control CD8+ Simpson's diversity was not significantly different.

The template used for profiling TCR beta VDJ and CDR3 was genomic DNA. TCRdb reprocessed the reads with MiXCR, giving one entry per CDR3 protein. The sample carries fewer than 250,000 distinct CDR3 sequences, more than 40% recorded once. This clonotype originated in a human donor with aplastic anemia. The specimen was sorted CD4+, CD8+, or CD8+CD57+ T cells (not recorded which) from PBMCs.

The chain's CDR3 is CSARDTSGAYNGQFF. CDR3 nucleotides: TGCAGTGCTAGGGATACTAGCGGAGCCTACAATGGGCAGTTCTTC. The J gene is TRBJ2-1, the V gene TRBV20-1; 8 nucleotides agree with TRBD2. The CDR3 consists of 15 residues. Germline values: CDR1 DFQATT, CDR2 SNEGSKA (reference sequence).